The rows below give T cell receptor beta chains drawn from one sample of a study of blood T cells in healthy people across ages. TCRdb recomputed calls from the 5' RACE reads with MiXCR, one row per CDR3 protein. The sample has about 670,000 distinct CDR3 sequences, about 50% seen once; the top ten hold about 14%. Sequencing was performed on blood. The receptors here all came from an elderly woman in good health. CDR3s include the opening cysteine and the closing phenylalanine or tryptophan. The order of the fields is clone size, D gene, V gene, J gene, CDR3 protein, CDR3 DNA. The D gene is left open where the match is weak. Size values are once, few and many counts, or a class for expanded clones, and some rows have none.

.	.	TRBV5-6	TRBJ2-1	CASSFKGPYYNEQFF	TGTGCCAGCAGCTTTAAGGGACCATACTACAATGAGCAGTTCTTC
.	.	TRBV7-2	TRBJ2-2	CASSLRLGNTGELFF	TGTGCCAGCAGCTTACGACTAGGGAACACCGGGGAGCTGTTTTTT
many	TRBD1	TRBV6-6	TRBJ2-7	CASSYADRSYEQYF	TGTGCCAGCAGTTACGCGGACAGGTCCTACGAGCAGTACTTC
.	TRBD1	TRBV6-4	TRBJ1-2	CARDSDRVYGYTF	TGTGCCAGAGATTCGGACAGGGTTTATGGCTACACCTTC
.	.	TRBV20-1	TRBJ2-2	CSAPLKSNTGELFF	TGCAGTGCTCCGCTAAAGTCGAACACCGGGGAGCTGTTTTTT
many	.	TRBV7-3	TRBJ2-1	CASSRQPESSYNEQFF	TGTGCCAGCAGCCGACAACCCGAGAGCTCCTACAATGAGCAGTTCTTC
.	TRBD2	TRBV27	TRBJ2-1	CASSWLLSSGTNNEQFF	TGTGCCAGCAGTTGGCTTCTTTCTAGCGGAACGAACAATGAGCAGTTCTTC
few	.	TRBV5-1	TRBJ2-2	CASSLTDTSTGELFF	TGCGCCAGCAGTTTAACTGACACTTCAACCGGGGAGCTGTTTTTT
.	.	TRBV7-2	TRBJ2-3	CASSFRGFGDTQYF	TGTGCCAGCAGCTTCCGGGGGTTTGGAGATACGCAGTATTTT
.	.	TRBV28	TRBJ1-2	CASSLKRTVYGYTF	TGTGCCAGCAGTTTAAAGCGGACAGTCTATGGCTACACCTTC
.	.	TRBV12-3/TRBV12-4	TRBJ1-5	CASSLSFGHLSQPQHF	TGTGCCAGCAGTCTTAGTTTTGGACACCTCTCTCAGCCCCAGCATTTT
.	.	TRBV6-2/TRBV6-3	TRBJ1-2	CASSPPGSLGGGYTF	TGTGCCAGCAGCCCCCCCGGCAGCCTCGGGGGTGGCTACACCTTC
few	.	TRBV6-6	TRBJ2-7	CASSYTGAFSYEQYF	TGTGCCAGCAGTTACACGGGAGCCTTCTCCTACGAGCAGTACTTC
few	TRBD1	TRBV5-5	TRBJ2-7	CASSLAQGATYYEQYF	TGTGCCAGCAGCTTAGCTCAGGGGGCAACCTATTACGAGCAGTACTTC
.	.	TRBV10-3	TRBJ2-5	CAISEGQLQETQYF	TGTGCCATCAGTGAAGGACAGCTACAAGAGACCCAGTACTTC
.	.	TRBV28	TRBJ2-6	CASGAGRNSGANVLTF	TGTGCCAGCGGGGCGGGACGGAACTCTGGGGCCAACGTCCTGACTTTC
.	.	TRBV2	TRBJ2-5	CASSEGTRETKETQYF	TGTGCCAGCAGTGAAGGGACGAGGGAGACCAAAGAGACCCAGTACTTC
few	.	TRBV10-3	TRBJ1-1	CAITRDGLEAFF	TGTGCCATCACTAGGGACGGGTTGGAAGCTTTCTTT
few	TRBD1	TRBV24-1	TRBJ2-1	CATSDLAGGRDEQFF	TGTGCCACCAGTGATTTAGCAGGGGGCAGGGATGAGCAGTTCTTC
few	TRBD2	TRBV13	TRBJ2-1	CASSFGGIAGGWEQFF	TGTGCCAGCAGCTTCGGGGGGATAGCGGGAGGTTGGGAGCAGTTCTTC
.	.	TRBV5-1	TRBJ2-7	CASSLGPSDEQYF	TGCGCCAGCAGCTTGGGGCCAAGCGACGAGCAGTACTTC
.	TRBD2	TRBV7-2	TRBJ2-5	CASRQSGGVQETQYF	TGTGCCAGCAGACAGAGCGGGGGGGTCCAAGAGACCCAGTACTTC
.	.	TRBV27	TRBJ1-2	CASSLAPSYGYTF	TGTGCCAGCAGTTTAGCCCCTTCCTATGGCTACACCTTC
.	.	TRBV10-3	TRBJ2-7	CAIRSGTEQYF	TGTGCCATCAGATCGGGGACCGAGCAGTACTTC